What follows are 27 T cell receptor beta chains derived from one specimen sequenced in a study of blood T cells in healthy people across ages. Through a sample-barcoded 5' primer and a J-beta primer mix, a second PCR was run for roughly 6 to 11 cycles. TCRdb re-analysed the 5' RACE reads in MiXCR, keeping a single row per CDR3 protein. This sample yields about 1,800,000 distinct CDR3 sequences, of which under 30% are seen a single time; around 7.7% belongs to the top ten. Sequenced material: blood. The source is a young woman in good health.

This clonotype was recorded a few times. The chain employs TRBV12-3 or TRBV12-4 and TRBJ2-5; unclear D gene. V was cut by 7 bases and J by 2 bases, with 11 bases left in between. The CDR3 has 13 amino acids. The CDR3, as DNA: TGTGCCAGCAAACGATCCGGGCAAGAGACCCAGTACTTC. Its translation: CASKRSGQETQYF.

This chain joins TRBV7-2 and TRBJ2-5, with 7 nucleotides matching TRBD1. Matching the DNA end better, TRBJ2-7 makes the J call doubtful. CDR3 length: 14 residues. Germline CDR1 SGHTA, CDR2 FQGNSA. The CDR3 here is CASTPPGQFYEQYF. CDR3 sequence (DNA): TGTGCCAGCACCCCACCGGGACAGTTCTACGAGCAGTACTTC.

The chain recombines TRBV20-1 with TRBJ1-2; TRBD1 agrees at 7 bases. Germline CDR1 is DFQATT and CDR2 is SNEGSKA (reference sequence). Trimming took 1 base from V and 3 from J; bases not matched to a gene: 14. This CDR3 is 17 amino acids long. The CDR3 is CSARVQKGGGIDYGYTF. The CDR3 nucleotides are TGCAGTGCTAGAGTTCAAAAAGGAGGGGGCATTGACTATGGCTACACCTTC.

This clonotype has more than one count but fewer than ten. The rearrangement links TRBV5-1 to TRBJ2-1; D perhaps matches TRBD2 (6 bases). The germline CDR1 and CDR2 sequences are SGHRS and YFSETQ. The CDR3 contains 15 residues. V was pared by 5 bases and J by 4 bases, with 16 bases between. This CDR3 reads CASREGTLFYNEQFF. The CDR3 nucleotides read TGCGCCAGCAGGGAGGGGACCCTTTTTTACAATGAGCAGTTCTTC.

The genes are TRBV5-6 and TRBJ1-4, with a tentative D call TRBD1 (5 bases). In germline, CDR1 is SGHDT, CDR2 YYEEEE. V lost 2 bases, J lost 8 bases, and 13 bases lay in between. The CDR3 is made up of 14 amino acids. CDR3 in amino acids: CASSLRERTEKLFF. The CDR3 DNA reads TGTGCCAGCAGCTTACGGGAGAGGACAGAAAAACTGTTTTTT.

The chain recombines TRBV4-1 with TRBJ1-1, with no clear D. Between the trimmed V and J ends, which lost 0 bases and 11 bases, there was a span of 13 bases. The CDR3 is made up of 13 amino acids. Germline V gene data show CDR1 as MGHRA and CDR2 as YSYEKL. This chain's CDR3 is CASSQDTLRRAFF. The DNA of the CDR3 is TGCGCCAGCAGCCAAGATACGTTGAGGCGGGCTTTCTTT.

This clonotype was seen many times. The V call is TRBV6-6, the J call TRBJ1-2; D may be TRBD1 (5 bases). The CDR3 is made up of 14 amino acids. The V end was cut by 6 bases, the J end by 4 bases, with 15 bases between. The germline gives CDR1 MNHNY, CDR2 SVGAGI (reference sequence). Here the CDR3 DNA reads TGTGCCAGCAGCCTCCCCCAGGGTAGCTATGGCTACACCTTC. It translates to CASSLPQGSYGYTF.

This rearrangement joins TRBV9 to TRBJ2-1; D is possibly TRBD2 (5 bases). The length of the CDR3 is 15 residues. CDR1 is SGDLS, CDR2 YYNGEE, per germline. V lost 0 bases to trimming and J lost 7 bases, with 14 bases between them. The CDR3 DNA follows: TGTGCCAGCAGCGTAGGCCCGGGAACGGGAAATGAGCAGTTCTTC. Its protein is CASSVGPGTGNEQFF.

The chain's CDR3 is CATGGLAGNNEQFF. The CDR3 DNA reads TGTGCCACCGGAGGACTAGCCGGGAACAATGAGCAGTTCTTC. The rearrangement joins TRBV10-3 to TRBJ2-1; 8 bases agree with TRBD2. Trimming at V came to 10 bases and at J to 5 bases, leaving 10 bases not matched to a gene. This CDR3 is built from 14 residues. CDR1 and CDR2 (germline): ENHRY, SYGVKD.

This clonotype was counted many times. J is TRBJ2-3 and V is TRBV10-2, with D tentatively TRBD2 (5 bases). The CDR3 is 14 residues long. V lost 8 bases and J 0 bases, leaving 12 bases between the germline ends. The V gene's germline CDR1 is WSHSY and CDR2 SAAADI. CDR3 amino acids: CASRSGTSTDTQYF. As DNA, the CDR3 is TGCGCCAGCCGAAGCGGTACTAGCACAGATACGCAGTATTTT.

Concerning this clonotype: This may stem from a read error, because a much larger clone lies one nucleotide away. The V gene is TRBV29-1, the J gene TRBJ2-7; D uncertain. This CDR3 has 12 residues. Per the germline V gene, CDR1 is SQVTM and CDR2 is ANQGSEA. CDR3 amino acids: CSIEPRPYEQYF. The CDR3 coding sequence is TGCAGCATTGAACCAAGACCCTACGAGCAGTACTTC.

The chain couples TRBV28 to TRBJ2-7; D unclear. Germline CDR1 reads MDHEN; CDR2 reads SYDVKM. The CDR3 runs 12 residues. With 8 bases removed from V and 3 bases from J, the gap between germline ends came to 11 bases. The CDR3 is CASSGGHYEQYF. CDR3 DNA sequence: TGTGCCAGCTCCGGCGGTCACTACGAGCAGTACTTC.

This chain connects TRBV9 to TRBJ1-1; D ambiguous. Germline lookup yields CDR1 SGDLS and CDR2 YYNGEE. This CDR3 has 12 amino acids. V was trimmed by 3 bases and J by 5 bases, leaving 8 bases between them. CDR3: CASSGSGTEAFF. In nucleotides, the CDR3 is TGTGCCAGCAGCGGCAGCGGGACTGAAGCTTTCTTT.

Concerning this clonotype itself: This may come from a read error, since a much larger clone is one base off. This chain connects TRBV10-3 to TRBJ2-1; 8 nucleotides align to TRBD1. Germline V gene lookup returns CDR1 ENHRY and CDR2 SYGVKD. Germline trimming cut 3 bases from V and 13 bases from J; bases unmatched to any gene: 14. The CDR3 is made up of 15 amino acids. DNA of the CDR3: TGTGCCATCAGTGACGCAGGGGGCGATCAAGAGACCCAGTTCTTC. Protein: CAISDAGGDQETQFF.

As regards this clonotype: Relative to the germline gene, one junction end is altered; a read error may explain this. This chain joins TRBV4-1 and TRBJ2-3, with no clear D. The CDR3 runs 15 residues. Germline lookup yields CDR1 MGHRA and CDR2 YSYEKL. The CDR3 DNA sequence: TGCGTCAGCAGCCAAGAAGGGCACTTCACAGATACACAGTATTTT. The encoded protein is CVSSQEGHFTDTQYF.

The DNA for the CDR3 is TGTGCCAGCAGCCTCCGGGTAGGTTCAGGGAACACTGAAGCTTTCTTT. The encoded protein is CASSLRVGSGNTEAFF. The rearrangement joins TRBV7-9 to TRBJ1-1; D not certain. The CDR3 is made up of 16 amino acids. Germline CDR1 and CDR2: SEHNR and FQNEAQ (reference sequence). Trimming shortened V by 5 bases and J by 1 base, and 17 bases separated the two germline ends.

This clonotype was found a few times. V usage is TRBV27 and J usage is TRBJ2-7; 10 positions agree with TRBD1. The closer fit of TRBJ2-5 to the DNA end suggests the J call may be wrong. CDR3 length: 15 amino acids. Germline V gene data show CDR1 as MNHEY and CDR2 as SMNVEV (reference sequence). This CDR3 is CASSFRDRGGETQYF. The CDR3 DNA reads as TGTGCCAGCAGTTTCCGGGACAGGGGCGGGGAGACCCAGTACTTC.

The CDR3 sequence: CASSPSERGGADTQYF. CDR3 DNA sequence: TGTGCCAGCAGCCCTTCGGAGCGGGGGGGTGCAGATACGCAGTATTTT. The rearrangement joins TRBV3-1 to TRBJ2-3; 10 nucleotides match TRBD2. V dropped 4 bases and J dropped 4; count of bases not matched to a gene: 8. Looked up from germline, CDR1 is LGHDT and CDR2 is YNNKEL (reference sequence). This CDR3 spans 16 amino acids.

Comment on this clonotype: Germline is not matched at one junction end, which may reflect a read error. V is TRBV2 and J is TRBJ1-1; possibly TRBD1 for D (6 bases). The germline V gene has CDR1 SNHLY and CDR2 FYNNEI. This CDR3 comprises 13 residues. CDR3 DNA sequence: TGTGCCAGCCGGGACATGTATGACACTGAGGCTTTCTTT. Protein product: CASRDMYDTEAFF.

This CDR3 is CASSSEGTTYEQYF. CDR3 DNA sequence: TGTGCCAGCAGCTCCGAGGGGACCACCTACGAGCAGTACTTC. The rearrangement uses TRBV7-9 and TRBJ2-7, with D perhaps TRBD1 or TRBD2 (5 bases each). The germline V gene has CDR1 SEHNR and CDR2 FQNEAQ (reference sequence). The CDR3 has 14 residues. Trimming shortened V by 4 bases and J by 2 bases, and 12 bases separated the two germline ends.

This clonotype was seen a few times. The chain couples TRBV6-1 to TRBJ2-1; the match to TRBD2 covers 7 bases. CDR1 and CDR2 (germline): MNHNS, SASEGT. J lost 6 bases, V lost 8 bases, and 13 bases had no gene match. This CDR3 spans 15 amino acids. The CDR3 is CASCEAGLSANEQFF. The CDR3, as DNA: TGTGCCAGCTGCGAGGCGGGACTATCGGCCAATGAGCAGTTCTTC.

This chain connects TRBV6-6 to TRBJ1-5; D unclear. The length of the CDR3 is 15 residues. CDR1 is MNHNY, CDR2 SVGAGI, per germline (reference sequence). Trimming removed 2 bases from V and 0 bases from J, with 8 bases in between. The CDR3 sequence: CASSYKAASNQPQHF. The CDR3, as DNA: TGTGCCAGCAGTTACAAGGCGGCTAGCAATCAGCCCCAGCATTTT.

The gene calls are TRBV19 and TRBJ1-4, with 7 bases matching TRBD1. With V trimmed by 8 bases and J by 0 bases, 12 bases remained unmatched. CDR1 and CDR2 from the germline V gene are LNHDA and SQIVND (reference sequence). This CDR3 spans 17 amino acids. In DNA form, the CDR3 reads TGTGCCAGTTGTGTTGTGGGACAGCCATCAACTAATGAAAAACTGTTTTTT. As protein: CASCVVGQPSTNEKLFF.

For the CDR3, the DNA is TGTGCCAGCAGCCAAGAGGGTTTTCCGAACACTGAAGCTTTCTTT. Translating it yields CASSQEGFPNTEAFF. The chain links TRBV14 to TRBJ1-1, with D hard to call. V lost 0 bases and J 1 base, leaving 9 bases between the germline ends. Germline CDR1 and CDR2: SGHDN and FVKESK. The CDR3 length is 15 residues.

This clonotype was seen at least ten times. The J gene is TRBJ2-2, the V gene TRBV7-2; TRBD2 matches 16 bases. Trimming took 5 bases from V and 4 from J; bases not matched to a gene: 10. The CDR3 runs 19 residues. Per the germline V gene, CDR1 is SGHTA and CDR2 is FQGNSA. The CDR3 loop reads CASSALGLAGGGVTGELFF. The CDR3, as DNA: TGTGCCAGCAGCGCTTTGGGACTAGCGGGGGGGGGAGTCACCGGGGAGCTGTTTTTT.

The chain uses TRBV5-6 and TRBJ1-2; D ambiguous. The length of the CDR3 is 15 residues. Trimming pared 0 bases from V and 4 bases from J, leaving 13 bases between. CDR1 and CDR2 (germline): SGHDT, YYEEEE. CDR3 protein: CASSLDRTISYGYTF. CDR3 in DNA: TGTGCCAGCAGCTTGGACCGGACCATTAGCTATGGCTACACCTTC. The whole variable domain, remainder taken from reference TRBV5-6 and TRBJ1-2, is DAGVTQSPTHLIKTRGQQVTLRCSPKSGHDTVSWYQQALGQGPQFIFQYYEEEERQRGNFPDRFSGHQFPNYSSELNVNALLLGDSALYLCASSLDRTISYGYTFGSGTRLTVV.

There are many counts of this clonotype. The V gene is TRBV12-3 or TRBV12-4, the J gene TRBJ1-2, with unresolved D. The CDR3 contains 14 residues. V was shortened by 0 bases and J by 4 bases, with 9 bases between the two germline ends. The CDR3 reads CASSLAAAFYGYTF. The CDR3 bases are TGTGCCAGCAGTTTAGCGGCAGCCTTCTATGGCTACACCTTC.